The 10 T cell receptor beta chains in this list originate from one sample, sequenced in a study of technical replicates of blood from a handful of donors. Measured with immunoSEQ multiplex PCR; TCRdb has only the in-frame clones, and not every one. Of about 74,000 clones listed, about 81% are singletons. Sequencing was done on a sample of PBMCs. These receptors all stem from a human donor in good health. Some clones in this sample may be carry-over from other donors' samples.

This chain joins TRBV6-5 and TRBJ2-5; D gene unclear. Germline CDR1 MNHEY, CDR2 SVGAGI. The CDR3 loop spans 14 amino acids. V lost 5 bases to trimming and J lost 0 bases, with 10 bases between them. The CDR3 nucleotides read TGTGCCAGCAGTCCCGACTGGTACCAAGAGACCCAGTACTTC. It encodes CASSPDWYQETQYF.

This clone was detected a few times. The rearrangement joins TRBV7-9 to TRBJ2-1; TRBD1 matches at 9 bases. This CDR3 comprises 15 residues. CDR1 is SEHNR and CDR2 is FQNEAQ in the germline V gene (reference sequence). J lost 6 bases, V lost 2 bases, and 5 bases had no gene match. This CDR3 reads CASSLLTGGINEQFF. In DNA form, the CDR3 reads TGTGCCAGCAGCTTACTGACAGGGGGTATCAATGAGCAGTTCTTC.

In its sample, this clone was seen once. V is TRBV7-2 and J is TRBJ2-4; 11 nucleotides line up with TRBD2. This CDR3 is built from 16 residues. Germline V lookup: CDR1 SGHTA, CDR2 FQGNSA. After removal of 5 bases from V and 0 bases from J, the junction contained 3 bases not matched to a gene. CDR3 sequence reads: CASSGGLAGAKNIQYF. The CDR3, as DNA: TGTGCCAGCAGCGGAGGACTAGCGGGAGCCAAAAACATTCAGTACTTC.

CDR3 protein: CASSISRGLADTQYF. The CDR3 DNA is TGTGCCAGCAGCATCTCCAGGGGGCTGGCAGATACGCAGTATTTT. The chain uses TRBV2 and TRBJ2-3; 8 bases map to TRBD1. The junction had 9 bases not matched to a gene; V was cut back by 6 bases and J by 4 bases. Germline-derived CDR1 and CDR2 are SNHLY and FYNNEI. The CDR3 covers 15 residues.

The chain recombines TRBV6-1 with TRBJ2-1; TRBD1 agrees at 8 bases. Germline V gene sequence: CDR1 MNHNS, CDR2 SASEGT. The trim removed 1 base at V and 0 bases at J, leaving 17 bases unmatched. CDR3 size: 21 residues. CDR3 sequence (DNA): TGTGCCAGCAGTGAAGAAAGGTGGGGACAGGCCCTCGGAAGCTCCTACAATGAGCAGTTCTTC. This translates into CASSEERWGQALGSSYNEQFF.

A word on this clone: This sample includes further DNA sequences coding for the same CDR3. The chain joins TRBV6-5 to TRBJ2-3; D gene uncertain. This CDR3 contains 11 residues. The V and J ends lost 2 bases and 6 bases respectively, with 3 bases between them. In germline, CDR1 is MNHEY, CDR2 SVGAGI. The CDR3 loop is CASSYADTQYF. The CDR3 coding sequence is TGTGCCAGCAGTTACGCGGATACGCAGTATTTT.

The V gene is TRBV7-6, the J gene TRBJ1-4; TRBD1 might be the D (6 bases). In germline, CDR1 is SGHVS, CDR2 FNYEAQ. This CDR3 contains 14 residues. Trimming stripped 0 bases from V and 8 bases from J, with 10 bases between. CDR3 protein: CASSLARGGEKLFF. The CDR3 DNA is TGTGCCAGCAGCTTAGCCAGGGGTGGGGAAAAACTGTTTTTT.

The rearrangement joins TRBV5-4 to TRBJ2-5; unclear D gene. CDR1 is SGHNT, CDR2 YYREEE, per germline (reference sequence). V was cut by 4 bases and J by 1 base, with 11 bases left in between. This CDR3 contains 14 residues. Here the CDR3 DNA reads TGTGCCAGCAGCCTGGCTCGTAGCCAAGAGACCCAGTACTTC. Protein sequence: CASSLARSQETQYF. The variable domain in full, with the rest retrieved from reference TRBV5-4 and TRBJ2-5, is ETGVTQSPTHLIKTRGQQVTLRCSSQSGHNTVSWYQQALGQGPQFIFQYYREEENGRGNFPPRFSGLQFPNYSSELNVNALELDDSALYLCASSLARSQETQYFGPGTRLLVL.

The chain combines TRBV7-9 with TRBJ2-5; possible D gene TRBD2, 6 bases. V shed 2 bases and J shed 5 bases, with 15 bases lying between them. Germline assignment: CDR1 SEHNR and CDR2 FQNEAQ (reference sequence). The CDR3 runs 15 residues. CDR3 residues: CASSLKHSGPETQYF. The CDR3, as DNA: TGTGCCAGCAGCTTAAAACATAGCGGCCCCGAGACCCAGTACTTC. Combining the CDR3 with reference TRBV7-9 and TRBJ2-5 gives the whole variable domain DTGVSQNPRHKITKRGQNVTFRCDPISEHNRLYWYRQTLGQGPEFLTYFQNEAQLEKSRLLSDRFSAERPKGSFSTLEIQRTEQGDSAMYLCASSLKHSGPETQYFGPGTRLLVL.

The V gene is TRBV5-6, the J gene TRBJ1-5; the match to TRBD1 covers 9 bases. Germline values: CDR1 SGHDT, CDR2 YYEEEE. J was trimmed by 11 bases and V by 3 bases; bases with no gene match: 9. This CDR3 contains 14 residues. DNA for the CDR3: TGTGCCAGCAGCTCACAGGGGGCATTTTTGGCCCAGCATTTT. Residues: CASSSQGAFLAQHF. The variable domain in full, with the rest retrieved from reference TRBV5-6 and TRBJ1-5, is DAGVTQSPTHLIKTRGQQVTLRCSPKSGHDTVSWYQQALGQGPQFIFQYYEEEERQRGNFPDRFSGHQFPNYSSELNVNALLLGDSALYLCASSSQGAFLAQHFGDGTRLSIL.